This T cell receptor (beta chain) was sequenced for a study of shared clonotypes between healthy human individuals (dated by TCRdb to 2020 to 2021). Background for the entire study: The cohort included a few men and two women between 18 and 49 years of age. For each donor, CD4 naive and CD4 memory were each run on three plates, CD8 naive on two plates, and CD8 memory on one plate. The study deeply sequenced blood TCR repertoires of about five healthy adults to estimate repertoire size and the extent of clonotype sharing between individuals. Libraries were prepared and TCR repertoires were sequenced by different laboratories using diverse techniques, in order to increase sequencing depth and limit assay-specific biases. Between about 0.9 and 9 billion PBMCs per donor were obtained by leukapheresis. The full study reports these points: Naive subsets generally had larger estimated clonotype richness than memory subsets. Because the study included only a small number of donors, the genetic and exposure-history diversity represented was limited. Only blood was sampled, and tissue TCR repertoires likely differ from those in blood. Sharing across a handful of donors was observed for around 5% of naive CD4, 3.5% of naive CD8, 2% to 2.5% of memory CD4, and about 0.4% of memory CD8 clonotypes. Incomplete sequencing was indicated by rarefaction of sorted-subset datasets, despite the large sequencing depth. Compared with non-shared clonotypes, clonotypes shared by all four sorted-subset donors had higher generation probabilities. Based on pairwise subsampling, the degree of clonotype sharing among donors was expected to be affected by sequencing depth.

Using the deep immunoSEQ assay, TCR CDR3 regions were amplified from genomic DNA by multiplex PCR. Extracted genomic DNA from each cell subset was distributed evenly across all wells of several immunoSEQ 96-well plates, and each plate was treated as a replicate. For sorted subsets, each replicate PCR was loaded with roughly 200 ng genomic DNA, equivalent to about 33,000 T cell genomes. The purified libraries were quantified using a Qubit 3.0 fluorometer, sized with a Bioanalyzer 2100, and then quantified again using the KAPA Library Quantification kit. Each immunoSEQ 96-well plate was sequenced on its own single-read 150-cycle Illumina NextSeq 550 flow cell. Regarding the original processing steps: Because the immunoSEQ output included only junctional sequences and no quality scores, the filtering could not be the same as the filtering used for full-length reads. To assign V/J genes and CDR3, sequences were annotated using PyIR, a Python wrapper for IgBLAST v1.9, with IMGT germline references. Reads with weak V/J assignments (E-value above 1e-6), missing CDR3, stop codons, out-of-frame junctions, or ambiguous translated residues were removed. V3J clonotypes were defined by identical inferred V gene, J gene, and CDR3 amino acid sequence. Percentage overlap between repertoires was computed as shared unique clonotypes divided by the size of the smaller repertoire. Richness of each repertoire was evaluated using RTK rarefaction, the Chao1 estimator, and Recon v2.1 estimates of unobserved clonotypes. OLGA was used to compute generation probabilities for all TCRbeta clonotypes that the gDNA method yielded from a handful of donors. TCRdb re-hosts the immuneACCESS table, in-frame sequences only. Its copies lack some clones; in the studies checked, an unresolved V gene accounts for under half of them, and the cause for the rest is not known. V and J calls and clone size come straight from that table; D and trimming were deduced from the DNA. The sample has 2.3 million or so clones on record, approximately 95% of them singletons. Roughly 0.36% of the sample comes from the top ten.

Via the germline V gene, CDR1 is SGHRS and CDR2 YFSETQ. The CDR3 numbers 16 residues from cysteine through phenylalanine. CDR3 DNA only is kept here, 48 bases in frame from base 1. Trimming removed 4 bases from V and 0 bases from J; the gene matches leave 9 bases unexplained. A note on this clone: Its antigen is currently not known. Base qualities are not at hand, and no much larger clone is one base apart.

The donors were healthy, HIV-negative adults with no recently reported acute infections or vaccinations. Only Caucasian adults living in Nashville, Tennessee, USA were represented among the donors. Magnetic negative selection was used to enrich CD4+ T cells, after which naive cells were positively selected on CD45RA and the negative fraction became the memory subset. Blood was obtained by leukapheresis, after which PBMCs were separated by Ficoll-Histopaque density gradient centrifugation and cryopreserved in liquid nitrogen vapor phase. Analytical flow cytometry was used to check the purity and quantity of every magnetically sorted T cell population. Genomic DNA was isolated from each sorted fraction and quantified by UV absorbance on a Nanodrop 2000c.

Sequenced input: naive CD4+ T cells from PBMCs. The cell subset or site label corresponds to: CD45RA+ positively selected. The chain employs TRBV5-1 and TRBJ1-1; the central 7 bases match TRBD1. The sequence was collected from a man younger than 30 in good health. Some clones in this sample may be carry-over from other donors' samples. The nucleotide sequence reads as follows: TGCGCCAGCAGCCCACGACAGGGTCTAATGAACACTGAAGCTTTCTTT. Protein translation: CASSPRQGLMNTEAFF. Supplemented by the reference TRBV5-1 and TRBJ1-1 proteins around the CDR3, the complete variable domain is KAGVTQTPRYLIKTRGQQVTLSCSPISGHRSVSWYQQTPGQGLQFLFEYFSETQRNKGNFPGRFSGRQFSNSRSEMNVSTLELGDSALYLCASSPRQGLMNTEAFFGQGTRLTVV.